This TCR beta chain originates from a study of human versus mouse CDR3 diversity and MHC coevolution. General study results and limits: iCHAO1 estimated the human TCR beta repertoire at some 1.7 million clonotypes. Most of the three human donors had the lowest clonal inequality. Compared with mice, human CDR3s carried more deletions and insertions on average.

Notes on this clone: The antigen is undetermined.

Trimming removed 6 bases from V and 3 bases from J, with 11 bases in between. This CDR3 is 14 amino acids long. Per germline, CDR1 MNHNS and CDR2 SASEGT. Libraries were prepared by immunoSEQ multiplex PCR; TCRdb keeps only in-frame clonotypes and omits some of them. The table has about 81,000 clones, roughly 93% seen once. The chain is built from TRBV6-1 and TRBJ1-4, with D unresolved. This sequence was found in a person between 25 and 70 years old in good health. Sequencing used naive CD4+ T cells from blood. Subset reported: CD45RO-negative CD62L-positive naive CD4 T cells. DNA of the CDR3: TGTGCCAGCAGCACGGTGCGTGCTAATGAAAAACTGTTTTTT. Its translation is CASSTVRANEKLFF.